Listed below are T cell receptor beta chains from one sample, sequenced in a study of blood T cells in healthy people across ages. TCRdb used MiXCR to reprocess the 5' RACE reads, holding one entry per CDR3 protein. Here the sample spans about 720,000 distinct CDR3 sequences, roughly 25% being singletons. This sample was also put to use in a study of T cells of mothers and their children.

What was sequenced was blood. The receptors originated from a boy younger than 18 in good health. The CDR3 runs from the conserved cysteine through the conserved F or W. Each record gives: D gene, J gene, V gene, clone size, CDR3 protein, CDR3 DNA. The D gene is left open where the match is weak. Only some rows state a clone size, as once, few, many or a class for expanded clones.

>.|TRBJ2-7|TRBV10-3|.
CAISGGASVPYEQYF
TGTGCCATCAGTGGTGGGGCCTCAGTCCCCTACGAGCAGTACTTC
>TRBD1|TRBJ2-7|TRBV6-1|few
CASSDLGTGNF
TGTGCCAGCAGTGACCTAGGGACAGGGAACTTC
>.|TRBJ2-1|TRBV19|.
CASSIGLYNEQFF
TGTGCCAGTAGTATAGGGCTTTACAATGAGCAGTTCTTC
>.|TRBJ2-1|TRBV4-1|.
CASSPSDYYNEQFF
TGCGCCAGCAGCCCTAGCGACTACTACAATGAGCAGTTCTTC
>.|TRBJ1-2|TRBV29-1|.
CSVDSDIAIKGYTF
TGCAGCGTTGATTCCGACATAGCTATTAAAGGCTACACCTTC
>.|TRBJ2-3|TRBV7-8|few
CASSLIPRADTQYF
TGTGCCAGCAGCTTAATTCCCCGGGCAGATACGCAGTATTTT
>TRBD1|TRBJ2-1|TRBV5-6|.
CASSLMDRKYNEQFF
TGTGCCAGCAGCCTCATGGACAGGAAATACAATGAGCAGTTCTTC
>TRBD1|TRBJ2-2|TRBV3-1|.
CASSPQDRSDTGELFF
TGTGCCAGCAGTCCTCAGGACAGGAGCGACACCGGGGAGCTGTTTTTT
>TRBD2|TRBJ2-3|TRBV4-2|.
CASSQEGGGRAGDTQYF
TGTGCCAGCAGCCAAGAGGGTGGCGGGAGGGCAGGAGATACGCAGTATTTT
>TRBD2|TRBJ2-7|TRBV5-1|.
CASSKSLGAGGGEQYF
TGCGCCAGCAGCAAAAGCCTCGGGGCGGGAGGAGGGGAGCAGTACTTC
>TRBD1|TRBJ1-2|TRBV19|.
CASSSRTGGYRYGYTF
TGTGCCAGTAGTAGCCGCACAGGGGGATACCGCTATGGCTACACCTTC
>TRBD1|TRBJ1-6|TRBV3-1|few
CASSKTGENSPLHF
TGTGCCAGCAGCAAGACAGGGGAAAATTCACCCCTCCACTTT
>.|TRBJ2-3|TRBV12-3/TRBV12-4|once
CASSFEGLLTDTQYF
TGTGCCAGCAGTTTTGAGGGGCTCCTCACAGATACGCAGTATTTT
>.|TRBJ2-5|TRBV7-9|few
CASRSMQETQYF
TGTGCCAGCAGATCAATGCAAGAGACCCAGTACTTC
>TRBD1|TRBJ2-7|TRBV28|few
CASRSTGTGAYEQYF
TGTGCCAGCAGGTCTACCGGGACAGGGGCCTACGAGCAGTACTTC
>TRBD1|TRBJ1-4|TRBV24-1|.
CATSDQTGPDEKLFF
TGTGCCACCAGTGACCAGACAGGGCCGGATGAAAAACTGTTTTTT
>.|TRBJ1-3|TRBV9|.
CASSALDTGNTIYF
TGTGCCAGCAGCGCACTGGATACTGGAAACACCATATATTTT
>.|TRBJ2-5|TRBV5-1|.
CASSTDSYTSRETQYF
TGCGCCAGCAGCACCGACAGCTACACTTCTAGGGAGACCCAGTACTTC
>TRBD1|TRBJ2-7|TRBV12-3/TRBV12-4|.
CASSSGTGHNEQYF
TGTGCCAGCAGTTCCGGGACAGGGCACAACGAGCAGTACTTC
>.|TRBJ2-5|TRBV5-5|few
CASSFTGFEETQYF
TGTGCCAGCAGCTTCACAGGGTTTGAAGAGACCCAGTACTTC
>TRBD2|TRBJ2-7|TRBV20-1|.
CSATRDSGREFYEQYF
TGCAGTGCCACACGTGATAGCGGGAGGGAATTCTACGAGCAGTACTTC
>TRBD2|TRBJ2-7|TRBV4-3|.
CASSQGLAGGLYEQYF
TGCGCCAGCAGCCAAGGACTAGCGGGGGGGCTCTACGAGCAGTACTTC
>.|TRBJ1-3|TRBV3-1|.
CASSPSGLYSGNTIYF
TGTGCCAGCAGCCCATCGGGACTGTACTCTGGAAACACCATATATTTT
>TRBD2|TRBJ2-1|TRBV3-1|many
CASSLAGGRYNEQFF
TGTGCCAGCAGCCTAGCGGGAGGGAGGTACAATGAGCAGTTCTTC
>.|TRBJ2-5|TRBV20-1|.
CSARRAGEETQYF
TGCAGTGCTAGAAGGGCAGGTGAAGAGACCCAGTACTTC
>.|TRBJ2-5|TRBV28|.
CASGAGSIGETQYF
TGTGCCAGCGGAGCAGGGAGCATTGGGGAGACCCAGTACTTC
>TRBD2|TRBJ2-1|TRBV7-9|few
CASSAVGTSGYYNEQFF
TGTGCCAGCAGCGCCGTTGGGACTAGCGGATACTACAATGAGCAGTTCTTC
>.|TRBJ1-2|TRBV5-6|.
CASSWPEGEDGYTF
TGTGCCAGCAGCTGGCCTGAGGGCGAGGATGGCTACACCTTC
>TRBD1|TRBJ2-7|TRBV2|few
CASSETGGNYEQYF
TGTGCCAGCAGTGAGACAGGGGGGAACTACGAGCAGTACTTC
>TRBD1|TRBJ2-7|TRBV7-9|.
CASSSSLGDRGLAVYEQYF
TGTGCCAGCAGCTCCTCTCTCGGGGACAGGGGTCTAGCTGTCTACGAGCAGTACTTC
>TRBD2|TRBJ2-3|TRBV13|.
CASSLLAGITTDTQYF
TGTGCCAGCAGCCTCCTAGCGGGGATAACCACAGATACGCAGTATTTT
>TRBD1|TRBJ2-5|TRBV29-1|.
CSVRTGGRETQYF
TGCAGCGTGCGGACAGGGGGCCGAGAGACCCAGTACTTC
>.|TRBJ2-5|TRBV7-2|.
CASSLSAGEETQYF
TGTGCCAGCAGCTTGTCGGCAGGAGAAGAGACCCAGTACTTC
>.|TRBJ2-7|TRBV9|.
CASSVGSGEGSVEQYF
TGTGCCAGCAGCGTAGGATCAGGGGAGGGATCCGTCGAGCAGTACTTC
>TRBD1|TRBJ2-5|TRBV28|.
CASSFIPRTVGTGGDQETQYF
TGTGCCAGCAGTTTCATACCCCGAACCGTCGGGACAGGGGGAGATCAAGAGACCCAGTACTTC
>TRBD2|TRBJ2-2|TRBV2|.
CASSEMGLGSGELFF
TGTGCCAGCAGTGAAATGGGACTAGGGTCCGGGGAGCTGTTTTTT
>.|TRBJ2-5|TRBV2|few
CASSETVLKETQYF
TGTGCCAGCAGTGAGACCGTGCTAAAAGAGACCCAGTACTTC
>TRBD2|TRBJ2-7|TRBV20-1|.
CSARDWVAGYEQYF
TGCAGTGCTAGAGATTGGGTAGCGGGGTACGAGCAGTACTTC
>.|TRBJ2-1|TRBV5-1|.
CASSFDMTGVYNEQFF
TGCGCCAGCAGCTTCGACATGACGGGAGTGTACAATGAGCAGTTCTTC
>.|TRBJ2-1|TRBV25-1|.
CASSIHGDEQFF
TGTGCCAGCAGTATCCACGGGGATGAGCAGTTCTTC
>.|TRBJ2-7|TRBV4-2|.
CASSQGVGEYEQYF
TGTGCCAGCAGCCAAGGGGTCGGGGAGTACGAGCAGTACTTC
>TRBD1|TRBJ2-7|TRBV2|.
CASRATGAYEQYF
TGTGCCAGCAGGGCTACAGGGGCCTACGAGCAGTACTTC
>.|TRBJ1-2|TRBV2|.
CASSDGTAVNYGYTF
TGTGCCAGCAGTGATGGTACCGCGGTTAACTATGGCTACACCTTC
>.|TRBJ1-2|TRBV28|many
CASSLSTGLGYTF
TGTGCCAGCAGTTTATCGACTGGCTTGGGCTACACCTTC
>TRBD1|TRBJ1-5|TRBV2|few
CASSQGGQGGKHF
TGTGCCAGCAGCCAGGGGGGACAGGGCGGAAAGCATTTT
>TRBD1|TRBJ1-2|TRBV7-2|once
CASSADRIGVSLTF
TGTGCCAGCAGCGCGGACAGGATAGGGGTCTCCCTCACCTTC
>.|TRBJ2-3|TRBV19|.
CASSIWLGSDTQYF
TGTGCCAGTAGTATTTGGTTGGGGTCAGATACGCAGTATTTT
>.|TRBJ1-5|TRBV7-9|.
CASSLGNGRLNQPQHF
TGTGCCAGCAGCTTAGGAAACGGTCGGCTCAATCAGCCCCAGCATTTT
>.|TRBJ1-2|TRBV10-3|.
CAISEEAVGYGYTF
TGTGCCATCAGTGAGGAGGCCGTGGGATATGGCTACACCTTC